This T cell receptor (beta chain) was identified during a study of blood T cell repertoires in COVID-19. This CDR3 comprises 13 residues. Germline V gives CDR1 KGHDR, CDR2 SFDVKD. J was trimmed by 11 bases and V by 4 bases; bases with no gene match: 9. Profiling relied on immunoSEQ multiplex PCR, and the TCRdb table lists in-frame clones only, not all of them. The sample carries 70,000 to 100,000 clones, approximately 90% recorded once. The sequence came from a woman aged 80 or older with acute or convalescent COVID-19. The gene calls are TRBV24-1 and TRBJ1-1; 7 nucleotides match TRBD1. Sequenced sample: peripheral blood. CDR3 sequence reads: CATSDPNRGSAFF. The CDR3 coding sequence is TGTGCCACCAGTGACCCTAACAGGGGATCGGCTTTCTTT.